This T cell receptor (beta chain) is drawn from a study of CD8 T cells in ankylosing spondylitis. The CDR3 covers 18 residues. V lost 2 bases and J lost 5, with 25 bases in between. CDR1 is MDHEN and CDR2 is SYDVKM in the germline V gene. This clonotype was detected only a few times. Antigen: not known. 5'-RACE, quantitative and with molecular barcodes, yielded the TCR beta libraries. TCRdb reprocessed the 5' RACE reads via MiXCR and lists one record per CDR3 protein. The sample has about 240,000 distinct CDR3 sequences; 8.6% are singletons. General study points: Prior literature has documented some motif variants in synovial fluid and blood from reactive arthritis. Reportedly, disease-linked clones are significantly enriched in ankylosing spondylitis patients' matched synovial fluid. Researchers report that disease-linked clones proved CD8+ and relatively rare in peripheral blood.

The sequenced sample was blood, either unsorted or a sorted T cell fraction (not recorded which). The rearrangement joins TRBV28 to TRBJ2-7, with TRBD2 as a possible D gene (5 bases). The sequence was collected from a male donor with ankylosing spondylitis or in good health (not recorded which). The CDR3 bases are TGTGCCAGCAGTTTAGTGCGCGGCGGAGAAGGAGGTACGGACGAGCAGTACTTC. It is translated as CASSLVRGGEGGTDEQYF. Full variable domain (outside the CDR3, taken from reference TRBV28 and TRBJ2-7): DVKVTQSSRYLVKRTGEKVFLECVQDMDHENMFWYRQDPGLGLRLIYFSYDVKMKEKGDIPEGYSVSREKKERFSLILESASTNQTSMYLCASSLVRGGEGGTDEQYFGPGTRLTVT.